This TCR beta chain came from a study of blood T cell repertoires in COVID-19 (dated by TCRdb to between 2020 and 2021). For the study in its entirety: The collaborator samples originated in the United States, Italy and Spain and spanned the acute and convalescent phases of COVID-19. The material from the prospective study consisted of cDNA or gDNA derived from T cells, B-cell-depleted T cells, or PBMCs. Subjects who had been exposed to COVID-19, were actively infected with it, or had recovered from it provided the deeply sampled blood TCRbeta repertoires that made up the dataset. A freely available public database, intended as a resource for researchers studying the immune response to SARS-CoV-2, is where the repertoires were released. Samples were obtained from the ongoing ImmuneRACE study (first 160 participants) and from 1,254 subjects provided by 6 global collaborators. A de-identified subject ID, COVID-19 status, age in years and sex were almost always included in the sample metadata. Where available, HLA class I and class II types were taken from metadata supplied by the sample provider and were not determined by assay-based typing. The research as a whole found: The amount of clinical and demographic metadata varied by source and participant and was provided uncurated.

TCRbeta CDR3 regions were amplified from genomic DNA by means of the immunoSEQ Assay, a bias-controlled multiplex PCR. As for the authors' bioinformatics: The number of nucleated cells in each sample was estimated by amplification of reference gene primers within the assay. To quantify the absolute abundance of each unique TCRbeta CDR3 rearrangement, sequence reads were collapsed and filtered. Productive Simpson clonality was computed per sample as the square root of Simpson's diversity index over productive rearrangements. TCRdb stores this immuneACCESS table with in-frame sequences only. Part of the clones is absent; in the studies checked, under half of the shortfall reflects unresolved V genes, and no reason is known for the rest. V, J and clone size were drawn from that table, and D and trimming were deduced from the DNA. Here the sample has hundreds of thousands of clones; 87% occur a single time. About 6% of the sample is taken by the ten largest.

One collaborating source in Seattle enrolled patients while the patients were actively infected and followed the patients over time throughout the course of disease. Collaborating institutions collected whole blood in K2EDTA tubes following their own protocols. For TCRbeta analysis, collaborators shipped samples in one of three forms: frozen whole blood, isolated PBMCs, or DNA extracted from either of those sample types. To note about this clone: Its recognized antigen is unknown. Nothing much larger sits one base from this clone, and base qualities are not available.

The CDR3 spans 13 residues, from the cysteine through the phenylalanine. The retained sequence is limited to the CDR3, 39 bases, with the frame set at the first base. In the germline V gene, CDR1 corresponds to SGDLS and CDR2 to YYNGEE. The junction shows trimming of 6 bases on V and 11 bases on J, plus 17 bases between the germline ends. Sequencing was carried out using peripheral blood. The chain joins TRBV9 to TRBJ1-4, and possibly TRBD1, on 5 matching bases. This TCR was sampled from a woman in her 50s with COVID-19, enrolled during active disease. For the CDR3, the sequence is CASTDGRGSKLFF. The sequenced DNA is TGTGCCAGCACCGATGGAAGGGGCTCTAAACTGTTTTTT.